The clone carrying this T cell receptor (beta chain) appeared a single time. The target antigen is unknown. The entry originates in a study of T cell repertoires in cytomegalovirus infection. In TCRdb, the reads were re-called with MiXCR into one record per CDR3 protein. The sample lists more than 650,000 distinct CDR3 sequences; 35% to 45% were seen once. Study-wide findings and caveats: There were HLA-C-restricted CMV-specific TCR beta clonotypes dominating the ex vivo response. Cumulated frequencies of public TCR beta families served to identify carriers of CMV plus the relevant HLA.

The source is a human donor in good health (CMV status not recorded). Some clones in this sample may be carry-over from other donors' samples. Sequenced sample: PBMCs.

CDR3 loop: CASSRQLAGVGNEQFF. CDR3 DNA: TGTGCCAGCAGCCGTCAACTAGCGGGAGTTGGGAATGAGCAGTTCTTC. The chain employs TRBV14 and TRBJ2-1; 11 bases agree with TRBD2. V dropped 4 bases and J dropped 7; count of bases not matched to a gene: 9. The CDR3 extends over 16 amino acids. Germline V lookup: CDR1 SGHDN, CDR2 FVKESK.